This T cell receptor beta chain stems from a study of OX40 agonist ivuxolimab in advanced cancers. Study observations and caveats: Which antigen the expanded peripheral T cells recognized is unknown.

People who had autoimmune disease history or systemic immunosuppression were excluded. Clones were sequenced by immunoSEQ multiplex PCR, and TCRdb holds only the in-frame ones, with some missing. The sample has tens of thousands of clones; 65% to 85% are singletons. The CDR3 covers 13 residues. Germline lookup yields CDR1 MDHEN and CDR2 SYDVKM. With V trimmed by 5 bases and J by 4 bases, 4 bases remained unmatched. This clone was detected only once. Its antigen is undetermined. The material sequenced was CD4+ or CD8+ T cells sorted from blood, taken in a trial of the OX40 agonist ivuxolimab. The rearrangement links TRBV28 to TRBJ1-2; 7 bases are shared with TRBD1. The origin of this receptor is an adult with an advanced solid tumor such as melanoma, head and neck, liver or kidney cancer. CDR3 bases: TGTGCCAGCAGTCTCCGGGACAGCTATGGCTACACCTTC. Amino acid sequence: CASSLRDSYGYTF.